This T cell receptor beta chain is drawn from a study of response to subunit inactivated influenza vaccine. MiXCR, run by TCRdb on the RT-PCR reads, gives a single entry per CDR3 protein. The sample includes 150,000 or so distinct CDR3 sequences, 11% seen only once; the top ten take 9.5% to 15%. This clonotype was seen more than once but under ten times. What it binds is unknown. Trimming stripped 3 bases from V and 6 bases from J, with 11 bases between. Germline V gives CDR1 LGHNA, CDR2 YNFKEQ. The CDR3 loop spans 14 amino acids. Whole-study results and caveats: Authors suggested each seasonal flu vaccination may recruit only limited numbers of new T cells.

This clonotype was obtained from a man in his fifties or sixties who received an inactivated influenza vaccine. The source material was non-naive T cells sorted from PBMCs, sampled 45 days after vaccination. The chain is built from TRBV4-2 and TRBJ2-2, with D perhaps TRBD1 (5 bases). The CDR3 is CASSQGREAGELFF. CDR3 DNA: TGTGCCAGCAGCCAGGGCAGGGAAGCCGGGGAGCTGTTTTTT.